The 16 T cell receptor beta chains in this list originate from one sample, sequenced in a study of cytomegalovirus exposure and HLA in healthy donors. 60 Vbeta and 13 Jbeta primers were used in PCR. Produced via immunoSEQ multiplex PCR; TCRdb's table is partial and in-frame only. The sample has some 190,000 clones, 60% to 80% seen once. Material for sequencing was PBMCs. The receptors derive from a woman younger than 45 in good health and CMV-seropositive.

This chain uses TRBV4-1 with TRBJ2-5; TRBD2 is a possible D gene (7 bases). The CDR3 loop spans 15 amino acids. The germline V gene encodes CDR1 MGHRA and CDR2 YSYEKL. Trimming cost V 6 bases and J 5 bases, with 19 bases left between them. The CDR3 loop is CASRLAGLTGETQYF. The CDR3 nucleotides read TGCGCCAGCAGGCTTGCGGGACTAACAGGGGAGACCCAGTACTTC.

V usage is TRBV5-6 and J usage is TRBJ1-2, with D hard to call. Germline V gene sequence: CDR1 SGHDT, CDR2 YYEEEE. The V end was cut by 2 bases, the J end by 2 bases, with 13 bases between. This CDR3 is 15 amino acids long. As DNA, the CDR3 is TGTGCCAGCAGCTTCTCGCAGCGGACCAACTATGGCTACACCTTC. Translation gives CASSFSQRTNYGYTF.

J is TRBJ1-6 and V is TRBV20-1; TRBD1 might be the D (6 bases). This CDR3 has 11 amino acids. Germline loops: CDR1 DFQATT, CDR2 SNEGSKA (reference sequence). V was shortened by 7 bases and J by 8 bases, with 9 bases between the two germline ends. The CDR3 DNA sequence: TGCAGTGTGGCAGGGGATTCACCCCTCCACTTT. Its protein is CSVAGDSPLHF.

The gene calls are TRBV18 and TRBJ2-2; 7 nucleotides align to TRBD2. This CDR3 region has 14 residues. V was clipped by 8 bases and J by 4 bases; unmatched bases: 7. Germline CDR1 is KGHSH and CDR2 is LQKENI. The CDR3 region is CASRGGSGTGELFF. In nucleotides, the CDR3 is TGTGCCAGCCGGGGCGGGAGCGGCACCGGGGAGCTGTTTTTT.

The rearrangement uses TRBV27 and TRBJ2-6; D possibly corresponds to TRBD1 (5 bases). The CDR3 totals 15 residues. Germline loops: CDR1 MNHEY, CDR2 SMNVEV (reference sequence). The V and J ends lost 1 base and 4 bases respectively, with 8 bases between them. CDR3 sequence (DNA): TGTGCCAGCAGTTTATGGGGCTCCGGGGCCAACGTCCTGACTTTC. It is translated as CASSLWGSGANVLTF.

There are a few counts of this clone. The rearrangement uses TRBV5-1 and TRBJ1-2; a weak D match, TRBD1 (5 bases). CDR3 length: 15 amino acids. The V end lost 0 bases, the J end lost 0 bases, and 9 bases lay between the germline ends. Per germline, CDR1 SGHRS and CDR2 YFSETQ. The CDR3 coding sequence is TGCGCCAGCAGCTTGGGACAGACTTCTAACTATGGCTACACCTTC. Translating gives CASSLGQTSNYGYTF. The full variable domain, completed using reference TRBV5-1 and TRBJ1-2, is KAGVTQTPRYLIKTRGQQVTLSCSPISGHRSVSWYQQTPGQGLQFLFEYFSETQRNKGNFPGRFSGRQFSNSRSEMNVSTLELGDSALYLCASSLGQTSNYGYTFGSGTRLTVV.

The chain recombines TRBV30 with TRBJ1-4; TRBD1 aligns across 7 bases. The J segment lost 8 bases and the V segment lost 3 bases, leaving 9 bases of the junction unmatched. The CDR3 totals 14 residues. Germline V lookup: CDR1 GTSNPN, CDR2 SVGIG (reference sequence). The CDR3 coding sequence is TGTGCCTGGAGATTAACAGGGGCCGGGGAAAAACTGTTTTTT. It translates to CAWRLTGAGEKLFF.

The J gene is TRBJ1-1, the V gene TRBV5-1; TRBD1 aligns across 9 bases. Germline values: CDR1 SGHRS, CDR2 YFSETQ. Trimming cost V 4 bases and J 1 base; bases outside gene matches: 5. There are 15 residues in the CDR3. The CDR3 protein is CASSGRTGANTEAFF. The CDR3 coding sequence is TGCGCCAGCAGCGGACGGACAGGGGCGAACACTGAAGCTTTCTTT.

The chain employs TRBV7-3 and TRBJ2-1; TRBD2 is a possible D gene (6 bases). Germline-derived CDR1 and CDR2 are SGHTA and FQGTGA. The CDR3 totals 14 residues. V dropped 4 bases and J dropped 5 bases, with 12 bases sitting between them. The CDR3 coding sequence is TGTGCCAGCAGCTCCAATAGCGGAAACAATGAGCAGTTCTTC. Protein product: CASSSNSGNNEQFF.

The rearrangement links TRBV18 to TRBJ2-7, with 9 bases matching TRBD1. The CDR3 consists of 14 residues. The ends lost 4 bases at V and 2 bases at J; junction bases unmatched: 3. Germline V gene sequence: CDR1 KGHSH, CDR2 LQKENI. The DNA of the CDR3 is TGTGCCAGCTCACGTACAGGGGGCCCCTACGAGCAGTACTTC. It yields the protein CASSRTGGPYEQYF.

This chain links TRBV19 with TRBJ2-6, with TRBD2 matching over 12 bases. Germline-derived CDR1 and CDR2 are LNHDA and SQIVND (reference sequence). The CDR3 has 20 residues. V was clipped by 1 base and J by 5 bases; unmatched bases: 12. CDR3 amino acids: CASSIVASGGVPLWANVLTF. The CDR3 DNA is TGTGCCAGTAGTATAGTGGCTAGCGGGGGGGTCCCTCTGTGGGCCAACGTCCTGACTTTC.

This sequence joins TRBV10-1 and TRBJ1-4; D is possibly TRBD1 (6 bases). CDR3 length: 16 residues. V was trimmed by 11 bases and J by 7 bases, leaving 26 bases between them. Germline V gives CDR1 WNHNN, CDR2 SYGVQD (reference sequence). CDR3 nucleotides: TGCGCCGCAAGCAACGGGGGGCATTCTATTTGTGAAAAACTGTTTTTT. As protein: CAASNGGHSICEKLFF.

This chain uses TRBV9 with TRBJ2-1; 14 bases align to TRBD2. The CDR3 is 17 amino acids. V lost 4 bases to trimming and J lost 7 bases; unmatched junction nucleotides: 10. Looked up from germline, CDR1 is SGDLS and CDR2 is YYNGEE. The CDR3 coding sequence is TGTGCCAGCAGCCCAAAGGGACTAGCGGGGGTGACGAATGAGCAGTTCTTC. Protein sequence: CASSPKGLAGVTNEQFF.

V usage is TRBV19 and J usage is TRBJ2-3; the match to TRBD2 covers 9 bases. From germline, CDR1 is LNHDA and CDR2 SQIVND (reference sequence). Trimming at V came to 3 bases and at J to 3 bases, leaving 4 bases not matched to a gene. CDR3 size: 15 residues. CDR3 in DNA: TGTGCCAGTAGTATTGGAGCGGGAGGAACAGATACGCAGTATTTT. Translation: CASSIGAGGTDTQYF.

This chain connects TRBV6-6 to TRBJ2-7, with 7 bases fitting TRBD2. The germline CDR1 and CDR2 sequences are MNHNY and SVGAGI (reference sequence). The CDR3 has 14 amino acids. V shed 4 bases and J 2 bases; nucleotides not matched to a gene: 5. The CDR3 region is CASSWGEGTYEQYF. The CDR3 DNA is TGTGCCAGCAGTTGGGGGGAGGGGACCTACGAGCAGTACTTC.

V gene TRBV7-9 combines with J gene TRBJ2-7, with TRBD2 matching 7 bases. The CDR3 loop spans 16 amino acids. Germline-derived CDR1 and CDR2 are SEHNR and FQNEAQ (reference sequence). Trimming took 3 bases from V and 0 from J; bases not matched to a gene: 8. The CDR3 region has the DNA TGTGCCAGCAGCTTTCGACGGGAGGCGGGCTCCTACGAGCAGTACTTC. Protein product: CASSFRREAGSYEQYF.